This T cell receptor (beta chain) was captured by sequencing in a study of cytomegalovirus exposure and HLA in healthy donors. The V gene's germline CDR1 is MGHRA and CDR2 YSYEKL. The CDR3 is 17 residues long. V trimming: 0 bases; J trimming: 1 base; junction bases outside the gene matches: 7. Clones were read by immunoSEQ multiplex PCR, and TCRdb kept only the in-frame ones, dropping some. Here the sample spans 150,000 to 200,000 clones, approximately 88% being singletons. The chain uses TRBV4-1 and TRBJ2-3; 7 bases are shared with TRBD2. This sequence originates from a man younger than 30 in good health and CMV-seropositive. What was sequenced was PBMCs. CDR3 in DNA: TGCGCCAGCAGCCAAGAGGGCGGGAGCTTGGGCACAGATACGCAGTATTTT. Protein product: CASSQEGGSLGTDTQYF.